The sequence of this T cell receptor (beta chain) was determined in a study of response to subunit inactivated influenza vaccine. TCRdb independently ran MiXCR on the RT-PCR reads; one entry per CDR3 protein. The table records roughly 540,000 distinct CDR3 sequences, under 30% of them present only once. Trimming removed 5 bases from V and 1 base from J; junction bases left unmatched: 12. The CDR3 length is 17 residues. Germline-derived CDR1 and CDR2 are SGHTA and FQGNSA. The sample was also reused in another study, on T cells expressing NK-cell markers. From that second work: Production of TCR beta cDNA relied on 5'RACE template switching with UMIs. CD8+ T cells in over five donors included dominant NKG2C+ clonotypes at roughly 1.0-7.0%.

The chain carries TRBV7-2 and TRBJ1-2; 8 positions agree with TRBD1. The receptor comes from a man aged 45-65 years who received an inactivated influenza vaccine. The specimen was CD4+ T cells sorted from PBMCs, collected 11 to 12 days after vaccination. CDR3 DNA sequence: TGTGCCAGCAGCAAAGACAGGGGCCACATGAATAACTATGGCTACACCTTC. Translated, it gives CASSKDRGHMNNYGYTF.